Shown below are 23 T cell receptor beta chains from a single sample sequenced in a study of chemoradiotherapy in HPV16-positive cancers. Here immunoSEQ multiplex PCR was the method, and the copy in TCRdb shows in-frame clones only, minus some. Among tens of thousands of clones listed, around 88% were seen once. Sequenced here: blood, sampled from a patient who underwent chemoradiotherapy. The source is a human donor with HPV-associated anogenital cancer.

CDR3 region: CASSQPLGQGPGDTQYF. The CDR3 region has the DNA TGTGCCAGCAGCCAACCCTTGGGACAGGGGCCCGGAGATACGCAGTATTTT. This chain links TRBV14 with TRBJ2-3, with TRBD1 identical over 10 bases. The trim removed 2 bases at V and 5 bases at J, leaving 10 bases unmatched. The CDR3 spans 17 residues. Germline V lookup: CDR1 SGHDN, CDR2 FVKESK.

This chain connects TRBV4-2 to TRBJ2-3; D is possibly TRBD2 (5 bases). The V gene lost 2 bases and the J gene lost 3 bases, with 15 bases spanning the gap. The CDR3 totals 16 residues. CDR1 is LGHNA and CDR2 is YNFKEQ in the germline V gene. For the CDR3, the DNA is TGTGCCAGCAGCCAACTGGCCTCTACGGGGACAGATACGCAGTATTTT. Its translation: CASSQLASTGTDTQYF.

V usage is TRBV5-6 and J usage is TRBJ1-1; 11 nucleotides agree with TRBD1. Per the germline V gene, CDR1 is SGHDT and CDR2 is YYEEEE. V was clipped by 4 bases and J by 1 base; unmatched bases: 6. The CDR3 contains 16 residues. The CDR3 reads CASSAGTGGRNTEAFF. CDR3 nucleotide sequence: TGTGCCAGCAGCGCCGGGACAGGGGGGAGGAACACTGAAGCTTTCTTT.

The chain employs TRBV5-1 and TRBJ2-3, with D maybe TRBD2 (5 bases). The CDR3 sequence is 15 residues long. Trimming left V 3 bases short and J 2 bases short, with 13 bases between. Germline V CDR1 and CDR2: SGHRS, YFSETQ. CDR3 loop: CASSYTSVDTDTQYF. For the CDR3, the DNA is TGCGCCAGCAGCTACACTAGTGTCGACACAGATACGCAGTATTTT.

This clone was seen only a few times. The chain links TRBV10-3 to TRBJ1-6; TRBD1 matches 9 bases. Germline V gene sequence: CDR1 ENHRY, CDR2 SYGVKD. V shed 3 bases, J shed 5 bases, and the junction held 2 bases outside the gene matches. CDR3 size: 15 residues. CDR3 sequence (DNA): TGTGCCATCAGTGAACGGACAGGGGATAATTCACCCCTCCACTTT. Amino acids: CAISERTGDNSPLHF.

The chain is built from TRBV7-8 and TRBJ2-1; 15 bases are a match to TRBD2. The junction had 3 bases not matched to a gene; V was cut back by 1 base and J by 8 bases. This CDR3 has 16 residues. The germline gives CDR1 SGHVS, CDR2 FQNEAQ. CDR3 region: CASSLGGLAGGYEQFF. The CDR3 DNA follows: TGTGCCAGCAGCTTAGGGGGACTAGCGGGGGGCTATGAGCAGTTCTTC.

This chain joins TRBV19 and TRBJ1-1; D ambiguous. The CDR3 has 13 residues. Looked up from germline, CDR1 is LNHDA and CDR2 is SQIVND (reference sequence). V was pared by 3 bases and J by 9 bases, with 14 bases between. CDR3 loop: CASSIGSGNKAFF. The DNA of the CDR3 is TGTGCCAGTAGTATCGGGTCTGGGAATAAAGCTTTCTTT.

Only one count was recorded for this clone. The chain joins TRBV5-1 to TRBJ2-1; TRBD1 aligns across 8 bases. Looked up from germline, CDR1 is SGHRS and CDR2 is YFSETQ. Germline trimming cut 0 bases from V and 3 bases from J; bases unmatched to any gene: 2. The CDR3 runs to 15 residues. CDR3 DNA sequence: TGCGCCAGCAGCTTGGGGACAGGGAACTACAATGAGCAGTTCTTC. This codes for CASSLGTGNYNEQFF.

The chain is built from TRBV5-1 and TRBJ2-7; D not resolved. This CDR3 region has 13 residues. In germline, CDR1 is SGHRS, CDR2 YFSETQ. V lost 0 bases, J lost 3 bases, and 7 bases lay in between. In DNA form, the CDR3 reads TGCGCCAGCAGCTTGGGGCAGTTCTACGAGCAGTACTTC. It encodes CASSLGQFYEQYF.

The gene calls are TRBV4-1 and TRBJ2-5; D possibly matches TRBD1 or TRBD2 (5 bases each). The CDR3 totals 14 residues. Between the trimmed V and J ends, which lost 1 base and 7 bases, there was a span of 13 bases. Germline CDR1 is MGHRA and CDR2 is YSYEKL. CDR3 amino acids: CASSQVGAKRTQYF. The CDR3 DNA sequence: TGCGCCAGCAGCCAAGTCGGGGCTAAAAGGACCCAGTACTTC.

V and J are TRBV6-6 and TRBJ1-5, with a tentative D call TRBD1 (6 bases). The CDR3 sequence is 15 residues long. From germline, CDR1 is MNHNY and CDR2 SVGAGI (reference sequence). The V gene lost 4 bases and the J gene lost 7 bases, with 17 bases spanning the gap. The CDR3 loop reads CASSSIQGLGQPQHF. The CDR3 DNA reads as TGTGCCAGCAGTTCAATACAGGGATTGGGCCAGCCCCAGCATTTT.

This clone occurred once. The CDR3 region has the DNA TGTGCTAGTGGTTTGGTCGACTCCGGGGGCAACACTGAAGCTTTCTTT. Translated, it gives CASGLVDSGGNTEAFF. V is TRBV12-5 and J is TRBJ1-1; D is possibly TRBD1 (6 bases). V lost 0 bases and J lost 2, with 13 bases in between. Germline V lookup: CDR1 LGHNT, CDR2 FRNRAP. CDR3 length: 16 amino acids.

The chain couples TRBV27 to TRBJ1-5, with 7 bases matching TRBD1. This CDR3 spans 15 amino acids. J was trimmed by 0 bases and V by 6 bases; bases with no gene match: 5. Germline V gene lookup returns CDR1 MNHEY and CDR2 SMNVEV (reference sequence). DNA of the CDR3: TGTGCCAGCAGATCCGGGACAGTTAGCAATCAGCCCCAGCATTTT. Amino acid sequence: CASRSGTVSNQPQHF.

The CDR3 region is CASSLRQNYGYTF. In DNA form, the CDR3 reads TGTGCCAGCAGTTTACGGCAGAACTATGGCTACACCTTC. The rearrangement links TRBV28 to TRBJ1-2, with unresolved D. The ends were cut back, 2 bases at V and 2 bases at J, with 6 bases in the middle. In germline, CDR1 is MDHEN, CDR2 SYDVKM. This CDR3 comprises 13 residues.

The chain links TRBV7-9 to TRBJ1-1; no clear D gene. This CDR3 spans 12 amino acids. V was cut by 4 bases and J by 7 bases, with 10 bases left in between. CDR1 and CDR2 (germline): SEHNR, FQNEAQ (reference sequence). Here the CDR3 DNA reads TGTGCCAGCAGCTGGAACAGAAATGAAGCTTTCTTT. Protein product: CASSWNRNEAFF.

This clone showed up just a few times. This chain uses TRBV6-6 with TRBJ2-7; D is perhaps TRBD2 (6 bases). CDR3 length: 13 residues. Germline-derived CDR1 and CDR2 are MNHNY and SVGAGI (reference sequence). V was cut by 7 bases and J by 3 bases, with 13 bases left in between. CDR3 sequence (DNA): TGTGCCAGCACCAGCGGGCGAGTCTACGAGCAGTACTTC. This sequence encodes CASTSGRVYEQYF.

The rearrangement uses TRBV7-2 and TRBJ2-1; D is undetermined. V lost 1 base and J 8 bases, leaving 6 bases between the germline ends. CDR3 length: 12 amino acids. Germline CDR1 is SGHTA and CDR2 is FQGNSA. CDR3 DNA: TGTGCCAGCAGCTTAGTTCTTTATGAGCAGTTCTTC. Translating gives CASSLVLYEQFF.

The gene calls are TRBV27 and TRBJ1-1; D may be TRBD1 (5 bases). Per the germline V gene, CDR1 is MNHEY and CDR2 is SMNVEV (reference sequence). This CDR3 has 14 amino acids. Trimming stripped 7 bases from V and 1 base from J, with 13 bases between. This chain's CDR3 is CASTLWGGNTEAFF. In nucleotides, the CDR3 is TGTGCCAGCACCCTTTGGGGGGGGAACACTGAAGCTTTCTTT.

This clone appeared once. The V call is TRBV11-2, the J call TRBJ2-4; TRBD1 aligns across 11 bases. V lost 5 bases, J lost 0 bases, and 6 bases stayed unmatched. Germline CDR1 SGHAT, CDR2 FQNNGV. The CDR3 contains 17 residues. Here the CDR3 reads CASSTSGTGGAKNIQYF. DNA for the CDR3: TGTGCCAGCAGCACCTCCGGGACAGGGGGAGCCAAAAACATTCAGTACTTC. The entire variable domain, with the rest obtained from reference TRBV11-2 and TRBJ2-4, is as follows: EAGVAQSPRYKIIEKRQSVAFWCNPISGHATLYWYQQILGQGPKLLIQFQNNGVVDDSQLPKDRFSAERLKGVDSTLKIQPAKLEDSAVYLCASSTSGTGGAKNIQYFGAGTRLSVL.

In its sample, this clone was seen a few times. The chain couples TRBV6-6 to TRBJ1-1; D uncertain. Germline CDR1 MNHNY, CDR2 SVGAGI (reference sequence). Trimming took 6 bases from V and 6 from J, leaving 17 bases between them. The CDR3 contains 14 residues. The chain's CDR3 is CASRSRTRAPEAFF. CDR3 coding DNA: TGTGCCAGCAGATCCCGTACTAGGGCTCCTGAAGCTTTCTTT.

The rearrangement uses TRBV4-3 and TRBJ2-7; D uncertain. CDR3 length: 11 amino acids. Germline loops: CDR1 LGHNA, CDR2 YSLEER. Trimming took 4 bases from V and 0 from J, leaving 1 base between them. Here the CDR3 reads CASSLSYEQYF. The CDR3, as DNA: TGCGCCAGCAGCCTCTCCTACGAGCAGTACTTC.

The chain recombines TRBV30 with TRBJ2-1; TRBD2 is a possible D gene (5 bases). The CDR3 extends over 16 amino acids. V was pared by 0 bases and J by 1 base, with 13 bases between. Germline CDR1 and CDR2: GTSNPN and SVGIG (reference sequence). CDR3 amino acids: CAWSVLLSGSYNEQFF. The CDR3 DNA reads as TGTGCCTGGAGTGTACTTTTGAGCGGTTCCTACAATGAGCAGTTCTTC. The full variable domain, rest sourced from reference TRBV30 and TRBJ2-1, is SQTIHQWPATLVQPVGSPLSLECTVEGTSNPNLYWYRQAAGRGLQLLFYSVGIGQISSEVPQNLSASRPQDRQFILSSKKLLLSDSGFYLCAWSVLLSGSYNEQFFGPGTRLTVL.

The V and J genes are TRBV5-1 and TRBJ1-1; TRBD1 agrees at 10 bases. Germline CDR1 SGHRS, CDR2 YFSETQ. After removal of 4 bases from V and 3 bases from J, the junction contained 3 bases not matched to a gene. CDR3 size: 14 residues. The CDR3, as DNA: TGCGCCAGCAGCATGGACAGGGGGTACACTGAAGCTTTCTTT. Translation: CASSMDRGYTEAFF.